This T cell receptor (beta chain) is drawn from a study of human T cells and chemical hapten exposure. Time point reported: patch test 1, 2 weeks after DPC sensitization. Treatment reported: therapeutic diphenylcyclopropenone sensitization with weekly scalp DPC. This clonotype has ten or more counts. TCRdb re-analysed the RACE reads in MiXCR, keeping a single row per CDR3 protein. The data show some 380,000 distinct CDR3 sequences, 4% to 5.5% seen once. The TCR sequence derives from a woman aged 50 to 65 with alopecia areata. Some clones in this sample may be carry-over from other donors' samples. The sample consisted of whole blood, taken in connection with sensitization to the hapten diphenylcyclopropenone (DPC).

The CDR3 is CASSLERAGTNTEAFF. CDR3 DNA sequence: TGCGCCAGCAGCTTGGAGAGGGCAGGGACGAACACTGAAGCTTTCTTT. V gene TRBV5-1 combines with J gene TRBJ1-1; D possibly corresponds to TRBD1 (5 bases). Germline CDR1 SGHRS, CDR2 YFSETQ. The CDR3 runs to 16 residues. Trimming stripped 0 bases from V and 1 base from J, with 13 bases between.